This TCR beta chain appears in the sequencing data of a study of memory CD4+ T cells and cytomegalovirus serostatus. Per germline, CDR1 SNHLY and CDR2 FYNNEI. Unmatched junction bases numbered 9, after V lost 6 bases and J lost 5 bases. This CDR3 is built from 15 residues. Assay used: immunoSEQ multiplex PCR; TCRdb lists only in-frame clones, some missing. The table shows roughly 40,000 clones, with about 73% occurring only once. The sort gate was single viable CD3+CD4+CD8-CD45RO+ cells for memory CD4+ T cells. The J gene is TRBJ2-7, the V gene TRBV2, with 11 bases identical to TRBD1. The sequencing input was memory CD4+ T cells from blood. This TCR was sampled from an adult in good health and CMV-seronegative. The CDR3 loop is CASRVTGTGGNEQYF. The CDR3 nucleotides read TGTGCCAGCAGGGTAACCGGGACAGGGGGGAACGAGCAGTACTTC.